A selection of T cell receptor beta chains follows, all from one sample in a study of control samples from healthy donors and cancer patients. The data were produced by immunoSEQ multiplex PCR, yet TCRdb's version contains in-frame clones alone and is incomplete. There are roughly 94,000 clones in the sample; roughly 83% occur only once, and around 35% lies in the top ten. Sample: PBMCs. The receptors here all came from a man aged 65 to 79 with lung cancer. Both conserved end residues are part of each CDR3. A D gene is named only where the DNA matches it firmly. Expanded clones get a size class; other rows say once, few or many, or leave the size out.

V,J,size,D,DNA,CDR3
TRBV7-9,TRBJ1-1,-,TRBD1,TGTGCCAGCAGCTACGGACAGGACACTGAAGCTTTCTTT,CASSYGQDTEAFF
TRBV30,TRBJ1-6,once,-,TGTGCCTGGACCCTCCAGGAGAATTCACCCCTCCACTTT,CAWTLQENSPLHF
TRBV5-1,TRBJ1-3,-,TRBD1,TGCGCCAGCAGCTTGGAGGGGGCAACAATTGGAAACACCATATATTTT,CASSLEGATIGNTIYF
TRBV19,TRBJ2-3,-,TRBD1,TGTGCCAGTAGTACCGACAGGGTTAGCACAGATACGCAGTATTTT,CASSTDRVSTDTQYF
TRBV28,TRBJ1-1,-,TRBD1,TGTGCCAGCAGGGATTCGACAGGGGATGGCACTGAAGCTTTCTTT,CASRDSTGDGTEAFF
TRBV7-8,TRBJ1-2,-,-,TGTGCCAGCAGCTTAGTGTCAGCTCCGGGAGGCTACACCTTC,CASSLVSAPGGYTF
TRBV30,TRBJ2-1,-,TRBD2,TGTGCCTGGAGTAGGACTAGCGGGGGGAGGCACAATGAGCAGTTCTTC,CAWSRTSGGRHNEQFF
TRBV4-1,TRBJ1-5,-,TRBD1,TGCGCCAGCAGCCAATCGGGACAGGTCAATCAGCCCCAGCATTTT,CASSQSGQVNQPQHF
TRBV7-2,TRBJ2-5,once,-,TGTGCCAGCAGCTTAAACACAGCACAAGAGACCCAGTACTTC,CASSLNTAQETQYF
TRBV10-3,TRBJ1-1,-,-,TGTGCCATCAGTGATTCGGGTTTCCGGGAGGCTTTCTTT,CAISDSGFREAFF
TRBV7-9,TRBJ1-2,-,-,TGTGCCAGCAGCCCAAGAAGACAGGAGCTTAACTATGGCTACACCTTC,CASSPRRQELNYGYTF
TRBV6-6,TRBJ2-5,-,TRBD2,TGTGCCAGCAGTGCACCTAGCGGGGGCCCGCAAGAGACCCAGTACTTC,CASSAPSGGPQETQYF
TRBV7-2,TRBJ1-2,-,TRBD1,TGTGCCAGCAGCTTATCCCTTGCAGGGGGCTATGGCTACACCTTC,CASSLSLAGGYGYTF
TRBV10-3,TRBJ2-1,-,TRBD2,TGTGCCATCAGTGACCCCCCTGGGGGGGGGACCCTCTACAATGAGCAGTTCTTC,CAISDPPGGGTLYNEQFF
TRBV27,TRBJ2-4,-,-,TGTGCCACCAAATCCCGGGGGACGAACATTCAGTACTTC,CATKSRGTNIQYF
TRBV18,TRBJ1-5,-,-,TGTGCCAGCTCCCTTCAGAGGGATAGCAATCAGCCCCAGCATTTT,CASSLQRDSNQPQHF
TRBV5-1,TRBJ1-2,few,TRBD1,TGCGCCAGCAGCTTGGAGGGGACAGGGACCTATGGCTACACCTTC,CASSLEGTGTYGYTF
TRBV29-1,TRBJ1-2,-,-,TGCAGCGTTGTCGGGGGGCAAGGCTACACCTTC,CSVVGGQGYTF
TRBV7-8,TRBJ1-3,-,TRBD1,TGTGCCAGCAGCTACGACAGGGGGCCTTCTGGAAACACCATATATTTT,CASSYDRGPSGNTIYF
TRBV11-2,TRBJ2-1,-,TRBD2,TGTGCCAGCAGCTCCCTAGCGGGGCCGGGGAATGAGCAGTTCTTC,CASSSLAGPGNEQFF
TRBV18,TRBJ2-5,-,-,TGTGCCAGCTCACCCCAAGAGACCCAGTACTTC,CASSPQETQYF
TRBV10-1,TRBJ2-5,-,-,TGCGCCAGCAGTGGGGTTATTGAGACCCAGTACTTC,CASSGVIETQYF
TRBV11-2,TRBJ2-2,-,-,TGTGCCAGCAGCTCGACTTATCGGAAGTTTGCCGGGGAGCTGTTTTTT,CASSSTYRKFAGELFF
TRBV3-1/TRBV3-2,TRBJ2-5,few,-,TGTGCCAGCAGCCAAGGCCTAGTACGAGAGACCCAGTACTTC,CASSQGLVRETQYF
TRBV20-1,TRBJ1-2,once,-,TGCAGTGCTAGTGGTGGTTGGCAGGGAAGGGGTTACACCTTC,CSASGGWQGRGYTF
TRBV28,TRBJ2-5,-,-,TGTGCCAGCAGTTTATCAAGGGAAGAGACCCAGTACTTC,CASSLSREETQYF
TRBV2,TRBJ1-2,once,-,TGTGCCAGCAGTGAAGGGACTCGAGAGGGGTATGGCTACACCTTC,CASSEGTREGYGYTF
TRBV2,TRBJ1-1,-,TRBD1,TGTGCCAGCATGGGACAGTTGAACACTGAAGCTTTCTTT,CASMGQLNTEAFF
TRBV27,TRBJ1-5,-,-,TGTGCCAGCAGTGGCCGGGCCTATGATCAGCCCCAGCATTTT,CASSGRAYDQPQHF
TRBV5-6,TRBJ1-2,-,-,TGTGCCAGCAGCTTGACCAGGGACTATGGCTACACCTTC,CASSLTRDYGYTF
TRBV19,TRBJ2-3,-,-,TGTGCCAGTAGTATCGCCGGGGGCCGCACAGATACGCAGTATTTT,CASSIAGGRTDTQYF
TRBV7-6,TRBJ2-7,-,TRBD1,TGTGCCAGCAGCTCCGGGACAGGCCTCTCCTACGAGCAGTACTTC,CASSSGTGLSYEQYF
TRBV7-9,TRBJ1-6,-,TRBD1,TGTGCCAGCAGCCCCCGGGACAGGGACTACTCACCCCTCCACTTT,CASSPRDRDYSPLHF